The 11 T cell receptor beta chains below come from one sample, sequenced in a study of blood T cell repertoires in COVID-19 (dated by TCRdb to 2020 to 2021). Library construction relied on the immunoSEQ multiplex PCR assay. TCRdb mirrors the immuneACCESS table, restricted to in-frame sequences. Some clones are absent from its copies; in checked studies, under half trace to an unresolved V gene, and the reason for the others is unknown. A total of about 88,000 clones appear in this sample, about 88% of them only once. The biggest ten clones account for 2.9% of the sample. The specimen sequenced was peripheral blood. The receptors were sampled from a woman at least 80 years old with acute or convalescent COVID-19.

V gene TRBV5-1 combines with J gene TRBJ1-5; 8 nucleotides agree with TRBD1. From germline, CDR1 is SGHRS and CDR2 YFSETQ. The CDR3 has 16 amino acids. Trimming removed 2 bases from V and 2 bases from J; junction bases left unmatched: 6. The CDR3 DNA follows: TGCGCCAGCAGCTTAGGGACAGGAGGAGGCAATCAGCCCCAGCATTTT. Translation: CASSLGTGGGNQPQHF.

The CDR3 bases are TGTGCCAGCAGTCCCCAGGATAGCAATCAGCCCCAGCATTTT. It translates to CASSPQDSNQPQHF. The chain has TRBV27 and TRBJ1-5; D uncertain. CDR1 and CDR2 from the germline V gene are MNHEY and SMNVEV (reference sequence). V dropped 5 bases and J dropped 0 bases, with 8 bases sitting between them. The CDR3 is 14 amino acids.

V and J are TRBV28 and TRBJ2-2, with 9 bases fitting TRBD1. This CDR3 contains 16 residues. With 4 bases clipped from V and 8 bases from J, the junction kept 11 bases outside the gene matches. CDR1 is MDHEN and CDR2 is SYDVKM in the germline V gene. CDR3 protein: CASSSAPGTGNGELFF. The CDR3, as DNA: TGTGCCAGCAGTTCGGCGCCTGGGACAGGGAATGGGGAGCTGTTTTTT.

The chain combines TRBV5-1 with TRBJ2-3, with D possibly TRBD2 on 6 matching bases. CDR1 and CDR2 from the germline V gene are SGHRS and YFSETQ. V was pared by 0 bases and J by 6 bases, with 11 bases between. The length of the CDR3 is 14 residues. The CDR3: CASSLERAGDTQYF. CDR3 coding DNA: TGCGCCAGCAGCTTGGAGCGGGCTGGGGATACGCAGTATTTT.

As DNA, the CDR3 is TGTGCCAGCACCCCCGGGCAGGGGAACACTGAAGCTTTCTTT. This sequence encodes CASTPGQGNTEAFF. The chain links TRBV27 to TRBJ1-1; tentatively, D is TRBD1 (5 bases). Trimming pared 7 bases from V and 1 base from J, leaving 13 bases between. Looked up from germline, CDR1 is MNHEY and CDR2 is SMNVEV (reference sequence). The CDR3 sequence is 14 residues long.

This sequence joins TRBV9 and TRBJ1-1; D is undetermined. Trimming cost V 0 bases and J 2 bases, with 8 bases left between them. Germline assignment: CDR1 SGDLS and CDR2 YYNGEE. The length of the CDR3 is 14 residues. CDR3 DNA sequence: TGTGCCAGCAGCGTAGGTATGTTAAACACTGAAGCTTTCTTT. Protein: CASSVGMLNTEAFF.

The J gene is TRBJ2-2, the V gene TRBV7-9; TRBD1 is a possible D gene (5 bases). Germline values: CDR1 SEHNR, CDR2 FQNEAQ (reference sequence). The CDR3 is 16 amino acids. V lost 5 bases and J lost 5, with 18 bases in between. The CDR3 DNA reads as TGTGCCAGCAGCCGTAACCCAGGGTTGGAAACCGGGGAGCTGTTTTTT. Protein sequence: CASSRNPGLETGELFF.

The CDR3 sequence is CASTRIIGAKAFF. CDR3 coding DNA: TGTGCCAGCACTAGGATCATTGGGGCAAAAGCTTTCTTT. J is TRBJ1-1 and V is TRBV12-3 or TRBV12-4; possibly TRBD1 for D (5 bases). The CDR3 runs to 13 residues. V was trimmed by 7 bases and J by 9 bases, leaving 18 bases between them.

The sample holds a few counts of this clone. The chain recombines TRBV6-1 with TRBJ2-1; 10 bases line up with TRBD2. Germline CDR1 MNHNS, CDR2 SASEGT. The trim removed 1 base at V and 2 bases at J, leaving 8 bases unmatched. The CDR3 contains 18 residues. CDR3 sequence (DNA): TGTGCCAGCAGTGAAGTGGTAGCGGGGGGCAACCCCTACAATGAGCAGTTCTTC. It is translated as CASSEVVAGGNPYNEQFF.

The chain links TRBV4-3 to TRBJ1-3; a weak D match, TRBD1 (5 bases). The V end lost 2 bases, the J end lost 3 bases, and 8 bases lay between the germline ends. The CDR3 totals 14 residues. CDR1 is LGHNA, CDR2 YSLEER, per germline. CDR3 region: CASSQSGFGNTIYF. CDR3 nucleotide sequence: TGCGCCAGCAGCCAATCAGGGTTTGGAAACACCATATATTTT.

The chain recombines TRBV19 with TRBJ2-1; 12 bases map to TRBD2. V lost 4 bases, J lost 6 bases, and 7 bases stayed unmatched. The germline V gene has CDR1 LNHDA and CDR2 SQIVND (reference sequence). The CDR3 extends over 16 amino acids. CDR3 protein: CASSSPTSGRSNEQFF. For the CDR3, the DNA is TGTGCCAGTAGTAGCCCCACTAGCGGGAGGTCCAATGAGCAGTTCTTC.